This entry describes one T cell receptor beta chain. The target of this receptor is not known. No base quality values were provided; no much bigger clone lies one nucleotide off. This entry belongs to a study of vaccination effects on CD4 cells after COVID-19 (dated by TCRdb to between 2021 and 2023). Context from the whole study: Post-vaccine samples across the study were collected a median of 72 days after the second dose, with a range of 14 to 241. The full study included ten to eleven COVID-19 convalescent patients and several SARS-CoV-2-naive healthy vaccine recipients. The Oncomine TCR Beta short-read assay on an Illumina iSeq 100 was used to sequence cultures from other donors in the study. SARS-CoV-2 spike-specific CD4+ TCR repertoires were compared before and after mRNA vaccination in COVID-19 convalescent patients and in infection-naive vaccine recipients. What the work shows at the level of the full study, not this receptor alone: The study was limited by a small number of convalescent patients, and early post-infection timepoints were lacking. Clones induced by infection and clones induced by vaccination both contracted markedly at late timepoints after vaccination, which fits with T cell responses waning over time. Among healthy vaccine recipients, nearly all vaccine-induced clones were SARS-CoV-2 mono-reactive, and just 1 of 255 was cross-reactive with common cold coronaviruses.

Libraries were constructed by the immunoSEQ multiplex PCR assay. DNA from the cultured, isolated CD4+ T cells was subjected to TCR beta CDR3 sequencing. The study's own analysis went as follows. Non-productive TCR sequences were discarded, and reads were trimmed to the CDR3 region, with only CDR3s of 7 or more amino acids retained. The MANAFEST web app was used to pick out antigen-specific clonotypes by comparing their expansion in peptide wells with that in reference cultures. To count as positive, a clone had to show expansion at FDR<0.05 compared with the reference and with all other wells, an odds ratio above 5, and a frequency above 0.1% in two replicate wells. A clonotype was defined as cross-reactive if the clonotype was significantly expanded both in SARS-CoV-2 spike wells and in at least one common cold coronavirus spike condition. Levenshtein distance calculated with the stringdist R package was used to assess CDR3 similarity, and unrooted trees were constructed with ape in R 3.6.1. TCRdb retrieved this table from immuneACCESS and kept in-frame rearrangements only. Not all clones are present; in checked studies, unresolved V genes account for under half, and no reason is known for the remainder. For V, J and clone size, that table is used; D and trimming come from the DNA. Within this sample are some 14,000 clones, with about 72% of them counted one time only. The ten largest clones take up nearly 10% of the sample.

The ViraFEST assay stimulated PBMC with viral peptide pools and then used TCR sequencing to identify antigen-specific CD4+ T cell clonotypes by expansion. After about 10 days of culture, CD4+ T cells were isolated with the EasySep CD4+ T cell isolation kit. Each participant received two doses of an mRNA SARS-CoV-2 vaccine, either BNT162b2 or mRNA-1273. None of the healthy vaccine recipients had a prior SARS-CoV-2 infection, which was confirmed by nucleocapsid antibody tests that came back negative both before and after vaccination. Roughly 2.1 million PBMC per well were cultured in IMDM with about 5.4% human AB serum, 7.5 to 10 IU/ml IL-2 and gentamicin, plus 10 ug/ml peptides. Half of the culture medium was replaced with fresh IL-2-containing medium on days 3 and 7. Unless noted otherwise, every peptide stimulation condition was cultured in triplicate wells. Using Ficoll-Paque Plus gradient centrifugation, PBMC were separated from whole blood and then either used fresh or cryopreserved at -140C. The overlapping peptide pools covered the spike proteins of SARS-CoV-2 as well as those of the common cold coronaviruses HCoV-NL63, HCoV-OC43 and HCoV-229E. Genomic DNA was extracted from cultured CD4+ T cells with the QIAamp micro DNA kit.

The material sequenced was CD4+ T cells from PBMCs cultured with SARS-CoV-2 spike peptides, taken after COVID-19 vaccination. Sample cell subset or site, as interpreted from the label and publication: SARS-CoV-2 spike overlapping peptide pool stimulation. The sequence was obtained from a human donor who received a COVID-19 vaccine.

The nucleotide sequence reads TGTGCCAGCAGCCAAGACGGGCTCAATCAGCCCCAGCATTTT. Translation gives CASSQDGLNQPQHF. The V and J segments used are TRBV4-2 and TRBJ1-5, with no confident D gene call. Reading the germline V gene gives CDR1 LGHNA and CDR2 YNFKEQ. The CDR3 numbers 14 residues from cysteine through phenylalanine. The sequence is cut down to CDR3 DNA, 42 bases in frame from base 1. Relative to germline, V is 0 bases shorter and J is 3 bases shorter, with 6 bases between their ends.